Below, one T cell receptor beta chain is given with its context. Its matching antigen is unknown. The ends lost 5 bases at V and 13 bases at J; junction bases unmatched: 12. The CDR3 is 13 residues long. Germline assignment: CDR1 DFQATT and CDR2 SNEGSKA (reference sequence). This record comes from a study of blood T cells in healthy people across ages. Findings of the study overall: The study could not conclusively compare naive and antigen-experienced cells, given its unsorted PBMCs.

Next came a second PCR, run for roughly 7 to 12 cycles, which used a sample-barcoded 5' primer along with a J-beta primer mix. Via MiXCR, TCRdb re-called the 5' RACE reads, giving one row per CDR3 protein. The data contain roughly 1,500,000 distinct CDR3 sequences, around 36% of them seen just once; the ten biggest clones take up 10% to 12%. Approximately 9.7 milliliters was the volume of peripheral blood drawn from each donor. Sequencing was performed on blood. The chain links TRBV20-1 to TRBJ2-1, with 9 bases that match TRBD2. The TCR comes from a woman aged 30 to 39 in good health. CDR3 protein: CSAPGLARETQFF. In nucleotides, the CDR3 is TGCAGTGCTCCCGGACTAGCGCGAGAGACCCAGTTCTTC.